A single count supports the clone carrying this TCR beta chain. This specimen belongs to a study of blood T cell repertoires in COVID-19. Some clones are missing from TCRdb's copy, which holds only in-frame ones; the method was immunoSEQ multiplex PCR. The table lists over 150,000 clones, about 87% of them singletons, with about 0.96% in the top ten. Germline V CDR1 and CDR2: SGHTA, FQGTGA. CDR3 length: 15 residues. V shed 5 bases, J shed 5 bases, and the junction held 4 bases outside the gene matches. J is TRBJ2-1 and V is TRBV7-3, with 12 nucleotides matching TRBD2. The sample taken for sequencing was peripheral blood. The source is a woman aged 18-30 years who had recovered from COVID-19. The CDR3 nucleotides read TGTGCCAGCAGCCTTGGACTAGCGGGGAACAATGAGCAGTTCTTC. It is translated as CASSLGLAGNNEQFF.